This T cell receptor beta chain was identified in a study of T cell repertoires in cytomegalovirus infection. About the study: It was the public TCR beta signatures that indicated both CMV infection and matching HLA type. Study conclusions and caveats: CMV carriers with the relevant HLA were identified by cumulative public TCR beta family frequency. Within the response measured ex vivo, HLA-C-restricted CMV-specific TCR beta clonotypes were dominant.

This clonotype was seen more than once but under ten times. Its antigen is currently unknown. Using its own MiXCR run on the reads, TCRdb lists one record per CDR3 protein. The sample has roughly 640,000 distinct CDR3 sequences; roughly 24% are singletons. Germline V gives CDR1 SQVTM, CDR2 ANQGSEA. This CDR3 has 13 residues. V dropped 2 bases and J dropped 7 bases, with 14 bases sitting between them. The clonotype originates from a human donor in good health (CMV status not recorded). Some clones in this sample may be carry-over from other donors' samples. The chain couples TRBV29-1 to TRBJ1-1; D gene unclear. Source material: CD8+ T cells from PBMCs. The CDR3 coding sequence is TGCAGCGTTGAATCGGACGCCCGATATGAAGCTTTCTTT. Encoded protein: CSVESDARYEAFF.